Below, 9 T cell receptor beta chains from the same sample are listed, as sequenced in a study of OX40 agonist ivuxolimab in advanced cancers. Libraries were prepared by immunoSEQ multiplex PCR; TCRdb keeps only in-frame clonotypes and omits some of them. The sample has almost 85,000 clones, about 86% seen once. The sequenced sample was CD4+ or CD8+ T cells sorted from blood, obtained in a trial of the OX40 agonist ivuxolimab. Receptors originate from an adult with an advanced solid tumor such as melanoma, head and neck, liver or kidney cancer.

The chain has TRBV2 and TRBJ2-1; the match to TRBD2 covers 12 bases. Unmatched junction bases numbered 8, after V lost 5 bases and J lost 9 bases. The CDR3 is made up of 15 amino acids. Germline V CDR1 and CDR2: SNHLY, FYNNEI. The CDR3 DNA sequence: TGTGCCAGCAGTTCCCTAGCGGGAGGGTCTAGTGAGCAGTTCTTC. It translates to CASSSLAGGSSEQFF.

This clone came up once. The chain has TRBV30 and TRBJ1-3, with D perhaps TRBD1 (6 bases). The CDR3 is 14 amino acids. Germline values: CDR1 GTSNPN, CDR2 SVGIG (reference sequence). The CDR3 bases are TGTGCATCCGACAGGTTATCCTCTGGAAACACCATATATTTT. Its protein product is CASDRLSSGNTIYF. The whole variable domain, filled in from reference TRBV30 and TRBJ1-3, reads SQTIHQWPATLVQPVGSPLSLECTVEGTSNPNLYWYRQAAGRGLQLLFYSVGIGQISSEVPQNLSASRPQDRQFILSSKKLLLSDSGFYLCASDRLSSGNTIYFGEGSWLTVV.

The rearrangement joins TRBV7-9 to TRBJ2-6; a possible D gene is TRBD1 (6 bases). The CDR3 is made up of 15 amino acids. CDR1 is SEHNR and CDR2 is FQNEAQ in the germline V gene (reference sequence). The V and J ends lost 6 bases and 4 bases respectively, with 13 bases between them. CDR3 amino acids: CASRVGGYGANVLTF. CDR3 sequence (DNA): TGTGCCAGCAGGGTAGGGGGATACGGGGCCAACGTCCTGACTTTC.

V usage is TRBV27 and J usage is TRBJ2-7; 7 bases match TRBD1. CDR1 and CDR2 from the germline V gene are MNHEY and SMNVEV (reference sequence). CDR3 length equals 13 residues. V lost 11 bases to trimming and J lost 3 bases; unmatched junction nucleotides: 10. The CDR3 here is CAGKRGPLYEQYF. In nucleotides, the CDR3 is TGTGCCGGCAAAAGGGGGCCCCTCTACGAGCAGTACTTC.

V and J are TRBV5-6 and TRBJ2-1, with D perhaps TRBD2 (6 bases). Trimming shortened V by 4 bases and J by 1 base, and 15 bases separated the two germline ends. The V gene's germline CDR1 is SGHDT and CDR2 YYEEEE. This CDR3 contains 16 residues. Here the CDR3 reads CASSLAGGRSYNEQFF. CDR3 sequence (DNA): TGTGCCAGCAGCCTCGCCGGAGGGAGGTCCTACAATGAGCAGTTCTTC.

This chain joins TRBV5-1 and TRBJ2-2; D is unclear. Germline values: CDR1 SGHRS, CDR2 YFSETQ. There are 12 residues in the CDR3. Trimming left V 5 bases short and J 6 bases short, with 8 bases between. The CDR3 DNA reads TGCGCCAGCAGGCCTGGCCCCGGGGAGCTGTTTTTT. It yields the protein CASRPGPGELFF.

This chain links TRBV19 with TRBJ2-1; 10 bases match TRBD2. Unmatched junction bases numbered 5, after V lost 3 bases and J lost 6 bases. CDR1 LNHDA and CDR2 SQIVND come from the germline V gene (reference sequence). CDR3 size: 15 residues. The CDR3 here is CASSIVSGRANEQFF. The CDR3 DNA reads TGTGCCAGTAGTATTGTGAGCGGGAGGGCCAATGAGCAGTTCTTC.

The V call is TRBV7-2, the J call TRBJ2-3; the D is unclear. The germline V gene encodes CDR1 SGHTA and CDR2 FQGNSA. This CDR3 spans 15 amino acids. Trimming took off 1 base at V and 2 bases at J, with 10 bases between the two ends. The CDR3 protein is CASSLVTVSTDTQYF. The DNA for the CDR3 is TGTGCCAGCAGCTTAGTAACAGTTTCCACAGATACGCAGTATTTT.

CDR3 in DNA: TGCAGCGGTCGGACAGGGGTGGGAGAGACCCAGTACTTC. Encoded protein: CSGRTGVGETQYF. The genes are TRBV29-1 and TRBJ2-5; TRBD1 matches at 9 bases. CDR3 length: 13 residues. CDR1 is SQVTM and CDR2 is ANQGSEA in the germline V gene. The ends lost 7 bases at V and 4 bases at J; junction bases unmatched: 7.